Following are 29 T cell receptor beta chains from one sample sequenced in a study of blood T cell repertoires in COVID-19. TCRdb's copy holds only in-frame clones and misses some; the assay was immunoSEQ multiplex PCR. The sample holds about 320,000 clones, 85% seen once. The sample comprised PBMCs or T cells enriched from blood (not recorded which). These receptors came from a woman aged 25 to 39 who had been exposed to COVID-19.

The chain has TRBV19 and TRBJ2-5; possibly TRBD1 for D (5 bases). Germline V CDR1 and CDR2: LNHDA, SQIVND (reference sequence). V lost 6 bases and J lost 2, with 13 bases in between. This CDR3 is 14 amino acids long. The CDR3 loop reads CASRGGAQQETQYF. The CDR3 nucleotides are TGTGCCAGTAGAGGTGGGGCCCAACAAGAGACCCAGTACTTC.

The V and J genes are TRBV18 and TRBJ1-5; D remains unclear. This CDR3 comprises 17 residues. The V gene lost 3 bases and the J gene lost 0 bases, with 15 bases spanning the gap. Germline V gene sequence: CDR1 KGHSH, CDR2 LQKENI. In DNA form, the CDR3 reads TGTGCCAGCTCACCCTCCGTGGTTGCGGTTAGCAATCAGCCCCAGCATTTT. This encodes CASSPSVVAVSNQPQHF.

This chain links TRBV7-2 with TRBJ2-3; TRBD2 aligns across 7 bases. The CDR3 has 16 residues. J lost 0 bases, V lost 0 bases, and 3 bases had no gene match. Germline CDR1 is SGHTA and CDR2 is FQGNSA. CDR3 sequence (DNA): TGTGCCAGCAGCTTAGCGGGGGGGTATAGCACAGATACGCAGTATTTT. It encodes CASSLAGGYSTDTQYF.

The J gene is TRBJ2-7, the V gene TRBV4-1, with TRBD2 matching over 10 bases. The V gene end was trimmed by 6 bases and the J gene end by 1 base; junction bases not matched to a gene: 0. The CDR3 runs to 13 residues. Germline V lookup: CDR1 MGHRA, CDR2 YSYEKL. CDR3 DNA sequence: TGCGCCAGCAGACTAGCGGGGTCCTACGAGCAGTACTTC. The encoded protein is CASRLAGSYEQYF.

DNA of the CDR3: TGTGCCAGCAGCCCCTCGAGGGGTAGCGGGGGGGTTAGGGATACGCAGTATTTT. Translated, it gives CASSPSRGSGGVRDTQYF. The chain joins TRBV7-2 to TRBJ2-3; TRBD2 agrees at 11 bases. Germline V CDR1 and CDR2: SGHTA, FQGNSA. The CDR3 has 18 residues. The V gene end was trimmed by 5 bases and the J gene end by 6 bases; junction bases not matched to a gene: 16.

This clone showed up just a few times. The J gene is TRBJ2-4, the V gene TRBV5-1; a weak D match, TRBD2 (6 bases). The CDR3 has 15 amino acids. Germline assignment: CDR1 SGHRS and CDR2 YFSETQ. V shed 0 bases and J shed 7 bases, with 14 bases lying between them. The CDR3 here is CASSLGAGFRNIQYF. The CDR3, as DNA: TGCGCCAGCAGCTTGGGTGCGGGGTTCCGCAACATTCAGTACTTC.

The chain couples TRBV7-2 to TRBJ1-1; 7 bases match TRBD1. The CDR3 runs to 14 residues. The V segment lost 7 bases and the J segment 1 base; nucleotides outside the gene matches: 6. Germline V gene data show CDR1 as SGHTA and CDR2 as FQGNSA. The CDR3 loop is CASTKGGTNTEAFF. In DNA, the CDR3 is TGTGCCAGCACCAAAGGGGGCACGAACACTGAAGCTTTCTTT. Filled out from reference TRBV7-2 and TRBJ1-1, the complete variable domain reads GAGVSQSPSNKVTEKGKDVELRCDPISGHTALYWYRQSLGQGLEFLIYFQGNSAPDKSGLPSDRFSAERTGGSVSTLTIQRTQQEDSAVYLCASTKGGTNTEAFFGQGTRLTVV.

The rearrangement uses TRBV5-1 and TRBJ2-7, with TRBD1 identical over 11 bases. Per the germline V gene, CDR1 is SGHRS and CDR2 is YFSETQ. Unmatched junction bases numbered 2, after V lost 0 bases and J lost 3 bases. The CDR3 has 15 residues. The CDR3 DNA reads TGCGCCAGCAGCTTGGGGACAGGGGGCGTCTACGAGCAGTACTTC. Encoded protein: CASSLGTGGVYEQYF.

The CDR3 nucleotides are TGTGCCAGCAGGCGTACTGACACCGCAGATACGCAGTATTTT. Translating gives CASRRTDTADTQYF. The chain links TRBV6-5 to TRBJ2-3; unclear D gene. Germline-derived CDR1 and CDR2 are MNHEY and SVGAGI. This CDR3 region has 14 residues. V shed 6 bases and J shed 4 bases, with 14 bases lying between them.

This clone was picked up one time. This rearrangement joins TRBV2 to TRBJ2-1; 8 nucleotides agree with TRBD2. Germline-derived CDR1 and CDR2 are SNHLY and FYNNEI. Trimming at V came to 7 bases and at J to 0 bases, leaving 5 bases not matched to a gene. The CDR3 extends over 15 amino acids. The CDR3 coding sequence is TGTGCCAGCATTAGCGGGGCACGCTCCTACAATGAGCAGTTCTTC. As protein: CASISGARSYNEQFF. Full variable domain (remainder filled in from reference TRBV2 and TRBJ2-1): EPEVTQTPSHQVTQMGQEVILRCVPISNHLYFYWYRQILGQKVEFLVSFYNNEISEKSEIFDDQFSVERPDGSNFTLKIRSTKLEDSAMYFCASISGARSYNEQFFGPGTRLTVL.

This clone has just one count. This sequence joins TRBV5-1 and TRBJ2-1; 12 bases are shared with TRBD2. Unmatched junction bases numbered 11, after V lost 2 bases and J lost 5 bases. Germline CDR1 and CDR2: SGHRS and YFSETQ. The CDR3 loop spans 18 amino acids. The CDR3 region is CASSLRLAGDITHNEQFF. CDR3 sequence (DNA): TGCGCCAGCAGCTTACGACTAGCGGGAGACATTACCCACAATGAGCAGTTCTTC.

CDR3 region: CASSYEGLADSYEQYF. The CDR3 DNA reads as TGTGCCAGCAGCTACGAGGGACTAGCGGATTCCTACGAGCAGTACTTC. The gene calls are TRBV5-5 and TRBJ2-7; TRBD2 matches at 11 bases. Germline V gene lookup returns CDR1 SGHKS and CDR2 YYEKEE (reference sequence). There are 16 residues in the CDR3. V trimming: 3 bases; J trimming: 1 base; junction bases outside the gene matches: 6.

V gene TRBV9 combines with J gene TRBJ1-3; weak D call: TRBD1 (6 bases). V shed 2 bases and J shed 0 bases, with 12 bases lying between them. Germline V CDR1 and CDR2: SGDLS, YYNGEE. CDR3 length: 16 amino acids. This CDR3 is CASSVQGKLSGNTIYF. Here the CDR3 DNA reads TGTGCCAGCAGCGTTCAGGGGAAACTCTCTGGAAACACCATATATTTT.

CDR3 protein: CASGSGGSGNNEQFF. CDR3 DNA: TGCGCCAGCGGATCTGGGGGTAGCGGAAACAATGAGCAGTTCTTC. The rearrangement links TRBV5-1 to TRBJ2-1, with D maybe TRBD2 (6 bases). There are 15 residues in the CDR3. V was cut by 7 bases and J by 5 bases, with 19 bases left in between. Germline V gives CDR1 SGHRS, CDR2 YFSETQ.

CDR3 DNA sequence: TGTGCCAGCAGCTTTTTAGCGGGCCCTAAAAACATTCAGTACTTC. Protein sequence: CASSFLAGPKNIQYF. The genes are TRBV7-2 and TRBJ2-4; 7 nucleotides align to TRBD2. V lost 3 bases, J lost 4 bases, and 6 bases stayed unmatched. From germline, CDR1 is SGHTA and CDR2 FQGNSA. The CDR3 covers 15 residues.

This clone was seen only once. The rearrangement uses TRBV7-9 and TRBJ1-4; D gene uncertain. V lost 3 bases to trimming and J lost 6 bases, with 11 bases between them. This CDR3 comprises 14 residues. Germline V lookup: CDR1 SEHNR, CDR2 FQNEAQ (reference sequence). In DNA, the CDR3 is TGTGCCAGCAGCTTCACAGAGCTTGATGAAAAACTGTTTTTT. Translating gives CASSFTELDEKLFF.

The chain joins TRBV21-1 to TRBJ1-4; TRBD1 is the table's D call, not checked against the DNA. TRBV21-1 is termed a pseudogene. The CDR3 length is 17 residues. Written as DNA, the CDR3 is TGTGCCAGCAGAGTCGCGGGACAGGGGGCTCTTGGGGAAAAACTGTTTTTT. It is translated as CASRVAGQGALGEKLFF.

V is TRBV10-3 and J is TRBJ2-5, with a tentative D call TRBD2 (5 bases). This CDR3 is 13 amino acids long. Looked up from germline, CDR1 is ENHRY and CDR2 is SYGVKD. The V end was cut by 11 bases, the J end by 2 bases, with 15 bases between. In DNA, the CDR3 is TGTGCCTCTCAAAGGACTGAGCAAGAGACCCAGTACTTC. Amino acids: CASQRTEQETQYF.

This CDR3 is CASSLAGFTEAFF. The DNA for the CDR3 is TGTGCCAGCAGCTTGGCGGGGTTCACTGAAGCTTTCTTT. The chain is built from TRBV5-4 and TRBJ1-1; D remains unclear. The length of the CDR3 is 13 residues. With 0 bases removed from V and 4 bases from J, the gap between germline ends came to 7 bases. CDR1 SGHNT and CDR2 YYREEE come from the germline V gene (reference sequence).

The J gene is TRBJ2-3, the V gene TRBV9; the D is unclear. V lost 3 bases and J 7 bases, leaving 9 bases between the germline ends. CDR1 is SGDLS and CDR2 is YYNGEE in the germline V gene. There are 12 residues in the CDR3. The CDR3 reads CASSARENTQYF. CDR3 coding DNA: TGTGCCAGCAGCGCCCGTGAGAATACGCAGTATTTT.

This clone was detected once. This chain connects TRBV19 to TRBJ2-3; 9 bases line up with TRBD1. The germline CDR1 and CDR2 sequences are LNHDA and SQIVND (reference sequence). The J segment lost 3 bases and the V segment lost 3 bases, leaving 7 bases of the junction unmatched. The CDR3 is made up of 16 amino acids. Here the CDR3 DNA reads TGTGCCAGTAGTATCAGGACAGGGGCTGGGACAGATACGCAGTATTTT. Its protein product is CASSIRTGAGTDTQYF.

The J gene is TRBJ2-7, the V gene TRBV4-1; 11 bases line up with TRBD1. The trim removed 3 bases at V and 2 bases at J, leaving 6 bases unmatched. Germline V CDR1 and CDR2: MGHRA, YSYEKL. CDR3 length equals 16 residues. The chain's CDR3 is CASSQDQGQGAYEQYF. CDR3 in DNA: TGCGCCAGCAGCCAGGACCAGGGACAGGGGGCCTACGAGCAGTACTTC.

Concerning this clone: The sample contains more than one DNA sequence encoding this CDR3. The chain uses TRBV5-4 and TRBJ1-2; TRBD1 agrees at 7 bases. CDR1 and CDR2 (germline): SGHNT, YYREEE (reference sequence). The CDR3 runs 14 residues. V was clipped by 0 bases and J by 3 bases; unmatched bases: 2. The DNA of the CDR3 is TGTGCCAGCAGCTTGGAGGGGGCTGACTATGGCTACACCTTC. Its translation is CASSLEGADYGYTF.

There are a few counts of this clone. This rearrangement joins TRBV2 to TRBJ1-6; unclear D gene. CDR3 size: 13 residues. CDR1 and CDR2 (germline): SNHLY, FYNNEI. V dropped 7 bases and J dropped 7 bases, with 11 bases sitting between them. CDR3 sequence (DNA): TGTGCCAGCAAGCCGGGGAGAAATTCACCCCTCCACTTT. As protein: CASKPGRNSPLHF.

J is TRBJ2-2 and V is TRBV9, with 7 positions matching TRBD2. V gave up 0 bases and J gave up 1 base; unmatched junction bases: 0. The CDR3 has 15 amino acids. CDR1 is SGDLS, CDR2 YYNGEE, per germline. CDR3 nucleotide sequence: TGTGCCAGCAGCGTAGTAGCGGGGAACACCGGGGAGCTGTTTTTT. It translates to CASSVVAGNTGELFF.

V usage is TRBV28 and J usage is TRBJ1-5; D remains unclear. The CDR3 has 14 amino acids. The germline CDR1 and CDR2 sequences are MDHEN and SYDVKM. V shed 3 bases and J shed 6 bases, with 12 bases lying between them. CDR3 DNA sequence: TGTGCCAGCAGTTTGTTCAGAAACCTTCAGCCCCAGCATTTT. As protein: CASSLFRNLQPQHF.

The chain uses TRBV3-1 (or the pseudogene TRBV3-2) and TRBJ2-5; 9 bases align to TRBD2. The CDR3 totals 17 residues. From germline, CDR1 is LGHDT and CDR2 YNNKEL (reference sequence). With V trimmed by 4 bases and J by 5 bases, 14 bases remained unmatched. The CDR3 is CASSPVLAGRRGETQYF. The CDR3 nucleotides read TGTGCCAGCAGCCCCGTGCTAGCGGGGCGGAGGGGGGAGACCCAGTACTTC.

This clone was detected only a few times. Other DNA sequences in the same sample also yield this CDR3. The CDR3 sequence: CASSLTSGRANEQFF. DNA for the CDR3: TGTGCCAGCAGCCTGACTAGCGGGAGGGCCAATGAGCAGTTCTTC. The V gene is TRBV7-3, the J gene TRBJ2-1; TRBD2 agrees at 14 bases. Germline CDR1 SGHTA, CDR2 FQGTGA. V trimming: 5 bases; J trimming: 6 bases; junction bases outside the gene matches: 3. The CDR3 runs 15 residues.

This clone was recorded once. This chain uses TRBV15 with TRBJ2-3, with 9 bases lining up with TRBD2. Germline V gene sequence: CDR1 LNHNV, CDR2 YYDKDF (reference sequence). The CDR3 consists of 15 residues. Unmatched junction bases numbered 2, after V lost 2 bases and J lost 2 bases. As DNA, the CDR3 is TGTGCCACCAGCAGAACTAGCGGGCTCACAGATACGCAGTATTTT. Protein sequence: CATSRTSGLTDTQYF.